Shown below are 17 T cell receptor beta chains from a single sample sequenced in a study of cytomegalovirus exposure and HLA in healthy donors. The method was immunoSEQ multiplex PCR; TCRdb's version includes in-frame clones alone and lacks a portion of them. This sample carries tens of thousands of clones, roughly 94% of them seen once, and the ten largest clones take approximately 0.69%. Material: PBMCs. These receptors originate from a woman under 30 in good health and CMV-seronegative.

This chain connects TRBV6-5 to TRBJ2-5; the match to TRBD2 covers 9 bases. Trimming took 1 base from V and 2 from J; bases not matched to a gene: 5. This CDR3 is 16 amino acids long. Germline CDR1 MNHEY, CDR2 SVGAGI. Written as DNA, the CDR3 is TGTGCCAGCAGTTACTGGGCTAGCGGGGATCAAGAGACCCAGTACTTC. Its protein product is CASSYWASGDQETQYF.

CDR3 amino acids: CASSFRQASSYNEQFF. DNA of the CDR3: TGTGCCAGCAGTTTCCGACAGGCAAGCTCCTACAATGAGCAGTTCTTC. J is TRBJ2-1 and V is TRBV28; the D gene is possibly TRBD1 (6 bases). Looked up from germline, CDR1 is MDHEN and CDR2 is SYDVKM. The CDR3 sequence is 16 residues long. V shed 3 bases and J shed 0 bases, with 12 bases lying between them.

The CDR3 sequence is CASAYPGGQETQYF. The CDR3 nucleotides are TGTGCCAGCGCATACCCGGGGGGACAAGAGACCCAGTACTTC. This chain links TRBV5-8 with TRBJ2-5; 7 nucleotides align to TRBD2. Trimming removed 7 bases from V and 2 bases from J; junction bases left unmatched: 8. The CDR3 consists of 14 residues. Germline CDR1 and CDR2: SGHTS and YDEGEE.

CDR3 loop: CASSLGVTVYGYTF. The CDR3 DNA is TGTGCCAGCAGCTTAGGGGTCACAGTCTATGGCTACACCTTC. The V gene is TRBV7-2, the J gene TRBJ1-2; no clear D. Germline CDR1 reads SGHTA; CDR2 reads FQGNSA. The germline V and J ends were trimmed by 1 base and 4 bases, with 10 bases remaining between them. CDR3 length: 14 amino acids. Supplemented by reference TRBV7-2 and TRBJ1-2, the full variable domain reads GAGVSQSPSNKVTEKGKDVELRCDPISGHTALYWYRQSLGQGLEFLIYFQGNSAPDKSGLPSDRFSAERTGGSVSTLTIQRTQQEDSAVYLCASSLGVTVYGYTFGSGTRLTVV.

The chain employs TRBV29-1 and TRBJ1-2, with 7 bases matching TRBD1. The V segment lost 6 bases and the J segment 10 bases; nucleotides outside the gene matches: 8. Germline assignment: CDR1 SQVTM and CDR2 ANQGSEA. This CDR3 comprises 11 residues. The CDR3 nucleotides read TGCAGCGTATGGGACAGCCCTTCCTACACCTTC. This codes for CSVWDSPSYTF.

V usage is TRBV30 and J usage is TRBJ2-5; 8 bases map to TRBD2. The trim removed 2 bases at V and 3 bases at J, leaving 5 bases unmatched. The germline V gene encodes CDR1 GTSNPN and CDR2 SVGIG (reference sequence). The CDR3 contains 14 residues. The CDR3 nucleotides read TGTGCCTGGAGTCCCCTTAGCGGGGAAGAGACCCAGTACTTC. This translates into CAWSPLSGEETQYF.

The V call is TRBV18, the J call TRBJ1-1, with unresolved D. Between the trimmed V and J ends, which lost 1 base and 1 base, there was a span of 13 bases. The germline CDR1 and CDR2 sequences are KGHSH and LQKENI. The CDR3 contains 16 residues. The CDR3 loop is CASSPLEAAQNTEAFF. For the CDR3, the DNA is TGTGCCAGCTCACCACTTGAGGCAGCTCAGAACACTGAAGCTTTCTTT.

This CDR3 reads CASRVNSGTGSYEQYF. The CDR3 bases are TGTGCCAGCAGAGTTAATTCCGGGACAGGATCCTACGAGCAGTACTTC. This chain links TRBV28 with TRBJ2-7; TRBD1 matches 8 bases. The CDR3 loop spans 16 amino acids. In germline, CDR1 is MDHEN, CDR2 SYDVKM. The V segment lost 6 bases and the J segment 1 base; nucleotides outside the gene matches: 11.

This sequence joins TRBV18 and TRBJ2-3; D perhaps matches TRBD1 (5 bases). From germline, CDR1 is KGHSH and CDR2 LQKENI. Deletions cut 3 bases from V and 0 bases from J, with 10 bases between. The CDR3 spans 15 residues. CDR3 coding DNA: TGTGCCAGCTCACCCCGACAGCCTAGCACAGATACGCAGTATTTT. Its protein is CASSPRQPSTDTQYF.

This sequence joins TRBV5-4 and TRBJ2-5; tentatively, D is TRBD2 (5 bases). CDR1 and CDR2 (germline): SGHNT, YYREEE (reference sequence). This CDR3 contains 13 residues. With 2 bases removed from V and 4 bases from J, the gap between germline ends came to 9 bases. In DNA, the CDR3 is TGTGCCAGCAGCTTCACAGAGGGAGAGACCCAGTACTTC. Protein: CASSFTEGETQYF. The variable domain in full, completed from reference TRBV5-4 and TRBJ2-5, reads ETGVTQSPTHLIKTRGQQVTLRCSSQSGHNTVSWYQQALGQGPQFIFQYYREEENGRGNFPPRFSGLQFPNYSSELNVNALELDDSALYLCASSFTEGETQYFGPGTRLLVL.

This chain links TRBV14 with TRBJ2-2; 8 positions match TRBD1. Germline values: CDR1 SGHDN, CDR2 FVKESK. This CDR3 region has 17 residues. The V segment lost 1 base and the J segment 0 bases; nucleotides outside the gene matches: 4. This chain's CDR3 is CASSQVWTGSNTGELFF. The CDR3 region has the DNA TGTGCCAGCAGCCAAGTTTGGACAGGGTCGAACACCGGGGAGCTGTTTTTT.

The genes are TRBV27 and TRBJ1-5, with D uncertain. The CDR3 is 13 residues long. V dropped 8 bases and J dropped 9 bases, with 17 bases sitting between them. CDR1 is MNHEY and CDR2 is SMNVEV in the germline V gene (reference sequence). The CDR3 DNA follows: TGTGCCAGCGGTCTTCCGGGAGATAGGCCCCAGCATTTT. Protein: CASGLPGDRPQHF.

V is TRBV15 and J is TRBJ1-4; D is unclear. This CDR3 contains 15 residues. Trimming pared 3 bases from V and 4 bases from J, leaving 12 bases between. Germline values: CDR1 LNHNV, CDR2 YYDKDF (reference sequence). The CDR3 bases are TGTGCCACCAGCAGCGATCGCGGATTTAATGAAAAACTGTTTTTT. Amino acid sequence: CATSSDRGFNEKLFF.

This chain links TRBV7-8 with TRBJ2-2; D may be TRBD1 (6 bases). This CDR3 is built from 15 residues. CDR1 and CDR2 from the germline V gene are SGHVS and FQNEAQ. V gave up 1 base and J gave up 5 bases, with 11 bases separating them. The CDR3 loop reads CASSLDNRATGELFF. The DNA of the CDR3 is TGTGCCAGCAGCTTAGACAACAGGGCTACCGGGGAGCTGTTTTTT. Full variable domain (missing parts from reference TRBV7-8 and TRBJ2-2): GAGVSQSPRYKVAKRGQDVALRCDPISGHVSLFWYQQALGQGPEFLTYFQNEAQLDKSGLPSDRFFAERPEGSVSTLKIQRTQQEDSAVYLCASSLDNRATGELFFGEGSRLTVL.

CDR3 in DNA: TGTGCCAGCAGCTTACAGGGGAGGGTCAGCACAGATACGCAGTATTTT. It codes for CASSLQGRVSTDTQYF. V and J are TRBV7-6 and TRBJ2-3, with D possibly TRBD2 on 7 matching bases. Germline V gene sequence: CDR1 SGHVS, CDR2 FNYEAQ. CDR3 length: 16 residues. Deletions cut 2 bases from V and 0 bases from J, with 12 bases between. The full variable domain, its missing parts supplied by reference TRBV7-6 and TRBJ2-3, is GAGVSQSPRYKVTKRGQDVALRCDPISGHVSLYWYRQALGQGPEFLTYFNYEAQQDKSGLPNDRFSAERPEGSISTLTIQRTEQRDSAMYRCASSLQGRVSTDTQYFGPGTRLTVL.

In its sample, this clone was seen once. This chain joins TRBV19 and TRBJ1-2, with 8 bases matching TRBD1. CDR3 size: 19 residues. The V segment lost 4 bases and the J segment 0 bases; nucleotides outside the gene matches: 16. Germline V gives CDR1 LNHDA, CDR2 SQIVND (reference sequence). The CDR3 here is CASSTPGQAFFPPNYGYTF. In DNA form, the CDR3 reads TGTGCCAGTAGTACTCCGGGACAGGCCTTCTTCCCTCCTAACTATGGCTACACCTTC. Supplemented by reference TRBV19 and TRBJ1-2, the full variable domain reads DGGITQSPKYLFRKEGQNVTLSCEQNLNHDAMYWYRQDPGQGLRLIYYSQIVNDFQKGDIAEGYSVSREKKESFPLTVTSAQKNPTAFYLCASSTPGQAFFPPNYGYTFGSGTRLTVV.

The chain uses TRBV2 and TRBJ1-1, with 7 positions matching TRBD1. Looked up from germline, CDR1 is SNHLY and CDR2 is FYNNEI. The CDR3 sequence is 12 residues long. The V and J ends lost 7 bases and 10 bases, in that order; junction bases with no gene match: 9. Here the CDR3 reads CASTAWDRGAFF. The CDR3 DNA follows: TGTGCCAGCACCGCATGGGACAGAGGAGCTTTCTTT.